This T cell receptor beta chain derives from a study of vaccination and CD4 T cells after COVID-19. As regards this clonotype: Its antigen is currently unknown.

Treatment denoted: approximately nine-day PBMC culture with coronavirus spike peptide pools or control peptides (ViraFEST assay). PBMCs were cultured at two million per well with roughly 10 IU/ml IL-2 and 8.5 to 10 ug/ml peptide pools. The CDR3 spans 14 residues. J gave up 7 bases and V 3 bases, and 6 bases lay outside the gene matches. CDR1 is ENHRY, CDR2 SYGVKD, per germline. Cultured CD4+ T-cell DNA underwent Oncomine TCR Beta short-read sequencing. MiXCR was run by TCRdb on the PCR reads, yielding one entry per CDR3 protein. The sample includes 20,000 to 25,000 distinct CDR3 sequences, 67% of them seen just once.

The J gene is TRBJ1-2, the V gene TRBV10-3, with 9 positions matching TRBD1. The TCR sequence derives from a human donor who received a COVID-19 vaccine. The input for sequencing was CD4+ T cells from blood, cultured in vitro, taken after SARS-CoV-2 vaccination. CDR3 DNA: TGTGCCATCAGTGACCCCGGGACAGGGTTTGGCTACACCTTC. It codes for CAISDPGTGFGYTF.